This T cell receptor (beta chain) stems from a study of blood T cell repertoires in COVID-19. Study-level background: Whether acute or convalescent, the COVID-19 samples came from the United States, Italy and Spain.

From germline, CDR1 is MNHNY and CDR2 SVGAGI (reference sequence). The CDR3 extends over 12 amino acids. The germline V and J ends were trimmed by 6 bases and 15 bases, with 15 bases remaining between them. Study processing details: Amplifying reference gene primers gave estimates of nucleated cell counts. Only in-frame clones appear in the TCRdb table, and some are missing; sequencing was by immunoSEQ multiplex PCR. The V and J calls and clone size were taken over from that table, and D and trimming were inferred from the DNA. The profile shows under 150,000 clones, about 86% of them singletons. This receptor was identified in a woman in her sixties or seventies with acute or convalescent COVID-19. The sample consisted of peripheral blood. The genes are TRBV6-6 and TRBJ1-6; the D is unclear. DNA for the CDR3: TGTGCCAGCAGCCCAACCGAGAAAAGCCTCCACTTT. Residues: CASSPTEKSLHF.